This T cell receptor (beta chain) is drawn from a study of T cell responses to AZD1222 COVID-19 vaccine. Findings and limits, study-wide: It was only after the peak T cell response that any repertoires were sampled. Clonal diversity was possibly underestimated, and white British individuals and females predominated among donors.

Details on this clone: Its antigen is unknown.

The J segment lost 3 bases and the V segment lost 1 base, leaving 11 bases of the junction unmatched. The CDR3 has 18 amino acids. CDR1 and CDR2 (germline): SGHVS, FQNEAQ. Clones were sequenced by immunoSEQ multiplex PCR, and TCRdb holds only the in-frame ones, with some missing. The sample has 130,000 to 150,000 clones, just over 85% seen once. V and J are TRBV7-8 and TRBJ1-4; 7 bases are a match to TRBD1. The source was peripheral blood, collected 28 days after the second AZD1222 dose. The clonotype was recovered from an adult who received the AZD1222 COVID-19 vaccine. The CDR3 DNA is TGTGCCAGCAGCTTAGGGGTGACAGGGAATTCGGCTAATGAAAAACTGTTTTTT. Its translation: CASSLGVTGNSANEKLFF. The full variable domain, its missing parts supplied by reference TRBV7-8 and TRBJ1-4, is GAGVSQSPRYKVAKRGQDVALRCDPISGHVSLFWYQQALGQGPEFLTYFQNEAQLDKSGLPSDRFFAERPEGSVSTLKIQRTQQEDSAVYLCASSLGVTGNSANEKLFFGSGTQLSVL.